This T cell receptor (beta chain) was captured by sequencing in a study of cytomegalovirus exposure and HLA in healthy donors. Study context: From roughly 180 million T cells, an earlier analysis saw roughly 100 million unique TCR beta sequences. Within an early data release were 85 million or so unique TCRs drawn from HLA-typed donors.

A word on this clone: The antigen is unknown.

PCR employed 60 Vbeta and 13 Jbeta primers. Here immunoSEQ multiplex PCR was the method, and the copy in TCRdb shows in-frame clones only, minus some. The sample comprises roughly 120,000 clones, approximately 80% of which are singletons, and approximately 5% rests with the top ten. This CDR3 is built from 15 residues. V lost 7 bases and J lost 2; bases outside the gene matches: 9. Germline-derived CDR1 and CDR2 are MNHNS and SASEGT. Whole-study findings and limits: Per a later analysis, HLA-associated TCR beta chains showed more clonal expansion than other, equally common TCR beta chains. DRB1 had the most TCR associations and HLA-C the fewest, a later analysis found, with rates varying by HLA locus.

The sequenced material came from PBMCs. The sequence was collected from a man aged 50 to 59 in good health and CMV-seropositive. The chain employs TRBV6-1 and TRBJ2-3, with TRBD1 matching 7 bases. DNA of the CDR3: TGTGCCAGCACCCCAAGGGGGCGGACCACAGATACGCAGTATTTT. Protein product: CASTPRGRTTDTQYF.